There are many counts of the clone carrying this T cell receptor beta chain. Its specificity is unknown. This sample stems from a study of T cells in Graves' hyperthyroidism and ophthalmopathy. Study-level information: The blood sample was taken at first diagnosis, before treatment began. Study-wide points: Model predictions of ophthalmopathy came a median around 6.5 months before onset. Ophthalmopathy was separated from stable hyperthyroidism by a 13 V-J model.

From germline, CDR1 is DFQATT and CDR2 SNEGSKA (reference sequence). V lost 6 bases and J lost 0, with 4 bases in between. CDR3 length equals 11 residues. TCR beta CDR3 region amplification was performed from RNA transcripts. Primed by the HTBI set, a first-round RT-PCR was run on the TCR CDR3. From the multiplex PCR reads, TCRdb called clonotypes with MiXCR, one entry per CDR3 protein. The sample shows some 560,000 distinct CDR3 sequences, approximately 15% of them seen only once. The V and J genes are TRBV20-1 and TRBJ2-3; no clear D gene. The receptor's source is a woman in her twenties or thirties with Graves' hyperthyroidism. Material: blood. In nucleotides, the CDR3 is TGCAGTGCCGGAAGCACAGATACGCAGTATTTT. Its translation is CSAGSTDTQYF.